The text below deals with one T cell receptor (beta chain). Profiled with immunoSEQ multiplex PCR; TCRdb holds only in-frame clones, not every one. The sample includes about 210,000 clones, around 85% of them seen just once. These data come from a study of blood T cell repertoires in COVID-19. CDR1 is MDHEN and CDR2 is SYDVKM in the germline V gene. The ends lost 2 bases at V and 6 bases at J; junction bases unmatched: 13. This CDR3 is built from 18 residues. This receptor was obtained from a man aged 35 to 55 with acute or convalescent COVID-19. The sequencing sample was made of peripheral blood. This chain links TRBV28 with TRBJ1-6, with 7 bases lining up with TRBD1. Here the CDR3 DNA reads TGTGCCAGCAGTTTACCCTTCGCGACAGGGCCCTTTAATTCACCCCTCCACTTT. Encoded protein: CASSLPFATGPFNSPLHF.